This T cell receptor beta chain derives from a study of T-cell reconstitution after alpha-beta-depleted transplantation in children. Whole-study findings and limits: The authors attributed T-cell counts and diversity one year after transplant mostly to newly produced T cells. In patients about two months after transplant, alpha-beta T cells reportedly arose from several hundred expanded graft clones.

For this clonotype: The antigen is not known.

Unique molecular identifiers were used to barcode this TCRbeta library. TCRdb reanalysed the PCR reads using MiXCR and keeps one entry per CDR3 protein. The sample includes about a million distinct CDR3 sequences, about 29% seen only once; the top ten take more than 25%. CDR1 MNHEY and CDR2 SVGAGI come from the germline V gene. The CDR3 is 16 residues long. Trimming took off 2 bases at V and 0 bases at J, with 14 bases between the two ends. The sequences come from PBMCs, mostly from graft donor cells, collected 360 days after TCRalphabeta/CD19-depleted stem cell transplant. The V gene is TRBV6-5, the J gene TRBJ2-7, with D tentatively TRBD2 (6 bases). The clonotype comes from a boy under two years old who had a stem cell transplant for SCID, so the T cells may come from the graft donor. This CDR3 reads CASSYASGLGSYEQYF. In DNA, the CDR3 is TGTGCCAGCAGTTACGCGTCGGGACTGGGCTCCTACGAGCAGTACTTC.